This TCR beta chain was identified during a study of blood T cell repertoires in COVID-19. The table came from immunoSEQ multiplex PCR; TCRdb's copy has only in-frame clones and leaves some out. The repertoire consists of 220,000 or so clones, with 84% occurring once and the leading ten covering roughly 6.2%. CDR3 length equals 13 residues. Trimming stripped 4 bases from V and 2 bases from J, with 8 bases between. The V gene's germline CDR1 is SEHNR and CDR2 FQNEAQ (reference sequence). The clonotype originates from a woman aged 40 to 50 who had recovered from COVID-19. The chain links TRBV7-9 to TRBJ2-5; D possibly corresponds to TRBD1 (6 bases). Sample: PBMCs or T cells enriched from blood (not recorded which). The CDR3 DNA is TGTGCCAGCAGCTATGGACAGCAAGAGACCCAGTACTTC. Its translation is CASSYGQQETQYF.